This record concerns one TCR beta chain sequence. What it recognizes is unknown. This specimen comes from a study of cytomegalovirus exposure and HLA in healthy donors. Regarding the study as a whole: Productive status was seen about 87% or about 30% of the time for most TCR beta V segments in an earlier analysis. Reports showed the classifier diagnosing cytomegalovirus status with high specificity and sensitivity. Later analysis reportedly placed an Asian-associated ancestry cluster below the roughly 690-donor mean in N-insertions. The sole available immune exposure information was CMV serostatus.

Primers: 60 Vbeta forward and 13 Jbeta reverse. Sequencing used immunoSEQ multiplex PCR; TCRdb keeps in-frame clones, though not all of them. This sample has about 170,000 clones; over 60% occur once, and the top ten carry around 2.3%. The CDR3 spans 19 residues. With V trimmed by 4 bases and J by 0 bases, 11 bases remained unmatched. Germline lookup yields CDR1 LGHNA and CDR2 YSLEER. The chain carries TRBV4-3 and TRBJ2-6, with 8 bases that match TRBD2. The receptor was isolated from a woman aged 45-65 years in good health and CMV-seronegative. The sequenced material came from PBMCs. The CDR3 DNA is TGCGCCAGCAGCCTTCTCGCGGGGGGCCCGAGCTCTGGGGCCAACGTCCTGACTTTC. The encoded protein is CASSLLAGGPSSGANVLTF.